Listed below are T cell receptor beta chains from one sample, sequenced in a study of shared clonotypes between healthy human individuals. The data were produced by immunoSEQ multiplex PCR, yet TCRdb's version contains in-frame clones alone and is incomplete. Among nearly 2 million clones, just under 95% were seen once, and the ten largest hold 0.95% to 1.5%. The sample consisted of naive CD8+ T cells sorted from blood. All receptors come from a man between 18 and 35 years old in good health. CDR3s include the opening cysteine and the closing phenylalanine or tryptophan. Each record gives: CDR3 protein, CDR3 DNA, D gene, V gene, J gene, clone size. The D gene is left open where the match is weak. Clone size is not always given. Where it is, it says once, few, many or a class for expanded clones.

CASSDGQTPGANVLTF	TGTGCCAGCAGCGACGGACAGACCCCCGGGGCCAACGTCCTGACTTTC	.	TRBV9	TRBJ2-6	once
CASSLNRGQPQHF	TGTGCCAGCAGTCTAAACAGGGGTCAGCCCCAGCATTTT	TRBD1	TRBV6-6	TRBJ1-5	.
CASSYSTGGAYEQYF	TGTGCCAGCAGTTACTCGACTGGGGGAGCCTACGAGCAGTACTTC	.	TRBV6-6	TRBJ2-7	.
CATSEVDGYEQYF	TGTGCCACCAGCGAGGTCGATGGCTACGAGCAGTACTTC	.	TRBV15	TRBJ2-7	.
CASSLEIGDGFYGYTF	TGCGCCAGCAGCTTGGAGATAGGGGACGGCTTCTATGGCTACACCTTC	.	TRBV5-1	TRBJ1-2	once
CASSPDRDSGNTIYF	TGTGCCAGCAGTCCAGACAGGGACTCTGGAAACACCATATATTTT	TRBD1	TRBV27	TRBJ1-3	.
CASSWGQGGTYEQYF	TGTGCCAGCAGTTGGGGACAGGGAGGTACCTACGAGCAGTACTTC	TRBD1	TRBV6-5	TRBJ2-7	.
CASSEPWGRETQYF	TGTGCCAGCAGTGAACCTTGGGGGCGGGAGACCCAGTACTTC	.	TRBV6-1	TRBJ2-5	.
CASSLGQGAYGYTF	TGTGCCAGCAGCCTGGGACAGGGCGCTTATGGCTACACCTTC	TRBD1	TRBV11-2	TRBJ1-2	.
CASSEPGQGLGEQYF	TGTGCCAGCAGTGAGCCGGGACAGGGTCTGGGCGAGCAGTACTTC	TRBD1	TRBV2	TRBJ2-7	.
CASSELGQGDRDEKLFF	TGTGCCAGCAGTGAATTGGGACAGGGGGATAGGGATGAAAAACTGTTTTTT	TRBD1	TRBV25-1	TRBJ1-4	.
CASSSRLLTSTDTQYF	TGTGCCAGCAGCTCTAGACTCTTAACTAGCACAGATACGCAGTATTTT	.	TRBV7-9	TRBJ2-3	.
CASSRNPGPGDIYGYTF	TGCGCCAGCAGCCGCAACCCTGGCCCGGGGGACATATATGGCTACACCTTC	.	TRBV4-3	TRBJ1-2	.
CASSTYSGLRETQYF	TGTGCCAGCAGCACCTACTCCGGGCTGAGAGAGACCCAGTACTTC	.	TRBV21-1	TRBJ2-5	.
CASRPGTGDGYTF	TGTGCCAGCAGACCAGGGACAGGGGATGGCTACACCTTC	TRBD1	TRBV5-6	TRBJ1-2	.
CASSTERQGAITNTEAFF	TGTGCCAGTAGTACCGAAAGACAGGGGGCTATTACGAACACTGAAGCTTTCTTT	TRBD1	TRBV19	TRBJ1-1	once
CASSLGQGSYEQYF	TGTGCCAGCAGCTTAGGGCAGGGGAGCTACGAGCAGTACTTC	.	TRBV5-4	TRBJ2-7	once
CASSSGYEQYF	TGTGCCAGCAGTAGCGGATACGAGCAGTACTTC	.	TRBV2	TRBJ2-7	.
CASSLLGQGVDSPLHF	TGTGCCAGCAGCTTACTAGGACAGGGAGTGGATTCACCCCTCCACTTT	TRBD1	TRBV5-8	TRBJ1-6	.
CASSLRGSGTGELFF	TGTGCCAGCAGCTTACGGGGGAGTGGCACCGGGGAGCTGTTTTTT	.	TRBV13	TRBJ2-2	.
CASTSQWANTEAFF	TGCGCCAGCACCTCTCAATGGGCGAACACTGAAGCTTTCTTT	.	TRBV4-1	TRBJ1-1	.
CASSVEAGQGGELFF	TGTGCCAGCAGCGTGGAAGCAGGTCAGGGCGGGGAGCTGTTTTTT	.	TRBV9	TRBJ2-2	.
CASSQAQGTGGGYTF	TGTGCCAGCAGCCAAGCTCAGGGGACGGGCGGAGGCTACACCTTC	.	TRBV14	TRBJ1-2	.
CASSLEAGRGETQYF	TGTGCCAGCAGCTTAGAGGCAGGGAGAGGGGAGACCCAGTACTTC	.	TRBV11-2	TRBJ2-5	.
CASSTKQGFSYEQYF	TGTGCCAGCAGTACGAAACAGGGATTCTCCTACGAGCAGTACTTC	.	TRBV27	TRBJ2-7	.
CASSYETSSGRNEQFF	TGTGCCAGCAGCTACGAGACTAGCTCCGGTAGGAATGAGCAGTTCTTC	TRBD2	TRBV6-5	TRBJ2-1	.
CASSLSPSYQLETQYF	TGTGCCAGCAGTCTATCCCCAAGTTATCAATTAGAGACCCAGTACTTC	.	TRBV28	TRBJ2-5	.
CASSSGGQGPNYGYTF	TGTGCCAGCAGCTCCGGTGGTCAGGGCCCTAACTATGGCTACACCTTC	.	TRBV7-9	TRBJ1-2	.
CASSYSTGSILHEQFF	TGTGCCAGCAGTTACTCGACAGGGTCTATTCTCCATGAGCAGTTCTTC	TRBD1	TRBV6-5	TRBJ2-1	.